This paragraph covers one T cell receptor beta chain sequence. The sample comes from a study of cytomegalovirus exposure and HLA in healthy donors. This CDR3 contains 13 residues. Germline V gives CDR1 SEHNR, CDR2 FQNEAQ (reference sequence). PCR employed 60 Vbeta and 13 Jbeta primers. Using immunoSEQ multiplex PCR, the repertoire was profiled, and TCRdb retains in-frame clones only, with some absent. The sample has 130,000 to 150,000 clones, 80% to 90% seen once. Sequenced: PBMCs. The chain uses TRBV7-9 and TRBJ2-5; no definite D call. Matching the DNA end better, TRBJ2-7 makes the J call doubtful. The clonotype was recovered from a woman between 40 and 55 years old in good health and CMV-seropositive. This chain's CDR3 is CASSLAQVYEQYF. CDR3 nucleotide sequence: TGTGCCAGCAGCTTAGCGCAGGTCTACGAGCAGTACTTC.